One sample yielded the 14 T cell receptor beta chains listed below, sequenced in a study of response to subunit inactivated influenza vaccine. MiXCR, applied by TCRdb to the RT-PCR reads, yields one record per CDR3 protein. The sample lists about 650,000 distinct CDR3 sequences, roughly 15% occurring once. The sequenced sample was PBMCs from blood, obtained less than 15 days before vaccination. Receptors were obtained from a man aged 50-59 years who received an inactivated influenza vaccine.

This clonotype was observed a few times. The chain combines TRBV27 with TRBJ2-3; a possible D gene is TRBD2 (6 bases). Germline lookup yields CDR1 MNHEY and CDR2 SMNVEV (reference sequence). The CDR3 runs to 13 residues. V was pared by 7 bases and J by 6 bases, with 14 bases between. CDR3 nucleotides: TGTGCCAGCACCCCGCCCCTAGCGGATACGCAGTATTTT. It yields the protein CASTPPLADTQYF.

The V and J genes are TRBV20-1 and TRBJ1-1; TRBD1 matches 7 bases. The CDR3 covers 13 residues. Germline V lookup: CDR1 DFQATT, CDR2 SNEGSKA (reference sequence). V lost 3 bases to trimming and J lost 3 bases; unmatched junction nucleotides: 4. The CDR3: CSARTGRDTEAFF. DNA for the CDR3: TGCAGTGCTAGGACAGGGCGAGACACTGAAGCTTTCTTT.

This clonotype was seen only a few times. The V and J genes are TRBV20-1 and TRBJ1-5; maybe TRBD1 (6 bases). Trimming took off 5 bases at V and 2 bases at J, with 16 bases between the two ends. This CDR3 comprises 15 residues. Germline V gives CDR1 DFQATT, CDR2 SNEGSKA (reference sequence). CDR3 in amino acids: CSALGQPGGNQPQHF. The CDR3 DNA reads as TGCAGTGCTCTCGGACAGCCAGGAGGCAATCAGCCCCAGCATTTT.

This clonotype appeared a few times. This chain joins TRBV7-2 and TRBJ2-3; weak D call: TRBD2 (6 bases). The CDR3 consists of 15 residues. V was shortened by 2 bases and J by 2 bases, with 11 bases between the two germline ends. Germline CDR1 and CDR2: SGHTA and FQGNSA. This CDR3 is CASSLPGRVTDTQYF. The CDR3, as DNA: TGTGCCAGCAGCTTACCCGGGAGAGTCACAGATACGCAGTATTTT.

This clonotype was seen only a few times. This chain joins TRBV7-2 and TRBJ2-7; D is perhaps TRBD1 or TRBD2 (5 bases each). This CDR3 has 14 amino acids. The germline V gene encodes CDR1 SGHTA and CDR2 FQGNSA. Trimming shortened V by 4 bases and J by 5 bases, and 15 bases separated the two germline ends. In DNA form, the CDR3 reads TGTGCCAGCAGCTCCAGAGGGGACGGAGACGAGCAGTACTTC. Translated, it gives CASSSRGDGDEQYF. The variable domain in full, completed from reference TRBV7-2 and TRBJ2-7, reads GAGVSQSPSNKVTEKGKDVELRCDPISGHTALYWYRQSLGQGLEFLIYFQGNSAPDKSGLPSDRFSAERTGGSVSTLTIQRTQQEDSAVYLCASSSRGDGDEQYFGPGTRLTVT.

This clonotype was detected a few times. The chain is built from TRBV29-1 and TRBJ2-1; 11 bases match TRBD2. The CDR3 is 14 residues long. The V gene's germline CDR1 is SQVTM and CDR2 ANQGSEA. The ends lost 7 bases at V and 5 bases at J; junction bases unmatched: 7. The CDR3 reads CSADIAGGHNEQFF. The CDR3 region has the DNA TGCAGCGCCGATATAGCGGGAGGGCACAATGAGCAGTTCTTC.

The V call is TRBV11-1, the J call TRBJ2-3; a weak D match, TRBD2 (5 bases). Germline CDR1 is SGHAT and CDR2 is FQDESV (reference sequence). The V end was cut by 0 bases, the J end by 4 bases, with 11 bases between. CDR3 length equals 15 residues. Here the CDR3 DNA reads TGTGCCAGCAGCTTAGCTCCGGGAACAGCAGATACGCAGTATTTT. This codes for CASSLAPGTADTQYF.

This clonotype was detected only a few times. V usage is TRBV13 and J usage is TRBJ2-1, with 10 bases that match TRBD2. CDR1 PRHDT and CDR2 FYEKMQ come from the germline V gene (reference sequence). This CDR3 has 19 amino acids. J lost 3 bases, V lost 5 bases, and 16 bases had no gene match. CDR3 nucleotide sequence: TGTGCCAGCAGCGTCAGGCGGACTAGCGGTGGGGAGGGCTACAATGAGCAGTTCTTC. Amino acid sequence: CASSVRRTSGGEGYNEQFF.

This sequence joins TRBV6-2 or TRBV6-3 and TRBJ2-3, with TRBD2 matching over 13 bases. The V and J ends lost 6 bases and 1 base, in that order; junction bases with no gene match: 7. CDR1 and CDR2 (germline): MNHEY, SVGEGT. This CDR3 spans 17 amino acids. The CDR3: CASSQGLAGERTDTQYF. In DNA, the CDR3 is TGTGCCAGCAGCCAAGGACTAGCGGGAGAACGCACAGATACGCAGTATTTT.

This clonotype was seen many times. The CDR3 protein is CASSQDRGSGELFF. DNA of the CDR3: TGCGCCAGCAGCCAAGATCGAGGATCCGGGGAGCTGTTTTTT. The V and J genes are TRBV4-3 and TRBJ2-2; no clear D gene. The V gene's germline CDR1 is LGHNA and CDR2 YSLEER. The CDR3 has 14 amino acids. Trimming took off 0 bases at V and 6 bases at J, with 8 bases between the two ends.

This chain connects TRBV7-2 to TRBJ2-3; no firm D call. This CDR3 is 13 amino acids long. Germline values: CDR1 SGHTA, CDR2 FQGNSA. The V end was cut by 4 bases, the J end by 5 bases, with 10 bases between. The DNA for the CDR3 is TGTGCCAGCAGCTCGAGCGTTAAAGATACGCAGTATTTT. Protein sequence: CASSSSVKDTQYF.

This clonotype was recorded at least ten times. V and J are TRBV7-2 and TRBJ2-7; D may be TRBD1 (5 bases). Germline V gene data show CDR1 as SGHTA and CDR2 as FQGNSA. V was trimmed by 5 bases and J by 4 bases, leaving 9 bases between them. The CDR3 has 12 residues. CDR3 residues: CASSPDNYEQYF. The CDR3 nucleotides are TGTGCCAGCAGCCCGGACAATTACGAGCAGTACTTC.

The rearrangement uses TRBV20-1 and TRBJ2-1, with 9 positions matching TRBD1. The CDR3 contains 20 residues. Germline V gene data show CDR1 as DFQATT and CDR2 as SNEGSKA (reference sequence). V shed 4 bases, J shed 6 bases, and the junction held 25 bases outside the gene matches. The CDR3 loop is CSAMSSPGQGTGLERNEQFF. The CDR3 nucleotides read TGCAGTGCTATGTCTTCACCGGGACAGGGAACAGGACTAGAGCGCAATGAGCAGTTCTTC.

This clonotype has just one count. This chain connects TRBV28 to TRBJ2-1, with 7 bases that match TRBD2. The J call may be faulty, since TRBJ2-7 better matches the DNA end. The germline gives CDR1 MDHEN, CDR2 SYDVKM. The CDR3 is 13 amino acids. The CDR3 loop reads CATSGDYNNEQYF. CDR3 nucleotides: TGTGCCACCTCCGGGGACTATAACAATGAGCAGTACTTC.